This T cell receptor (beta chain) was recorded in a study of T cell responses to AZD1222 COVID-19 vaccine. General observations from the study: Most donors were white British and more were female, and clonal diversity was possibly underestimated. Nearly half of spike-specific TCRs reportedly target unmutated variant regions.

The germline CDR1 and CDR2 sequences are SGHVS and FQNEAQ. This CDR3 is 16 amino acids long. V was pared by 5 bases and J by 2 bases, with 18 bases between. The protocol was immunoSEQ multiplex PCR, while the TCRdb copy is restricted to in-frame clones and leaves out a portion. This table has 100,000 to 120,000 clones, about nine tenths appearing once. This clone was counted only a few times. The antigen is not known. J is TRBJ2-5 and V is TRBV7-8; possibly TRBD2 for D (6 bases). This clonotype was obtained from an adult in good health. Sample: peripheral blood, taken on day 0 of AZD1222 vaccination. The CDR3, as DNA: TGTGCCAGCAGCGTAAGGGGAGGCTCCCATCAAGAGACCCAGTACTTC. Translated, it gives CASSVRGGSHQETQYF.